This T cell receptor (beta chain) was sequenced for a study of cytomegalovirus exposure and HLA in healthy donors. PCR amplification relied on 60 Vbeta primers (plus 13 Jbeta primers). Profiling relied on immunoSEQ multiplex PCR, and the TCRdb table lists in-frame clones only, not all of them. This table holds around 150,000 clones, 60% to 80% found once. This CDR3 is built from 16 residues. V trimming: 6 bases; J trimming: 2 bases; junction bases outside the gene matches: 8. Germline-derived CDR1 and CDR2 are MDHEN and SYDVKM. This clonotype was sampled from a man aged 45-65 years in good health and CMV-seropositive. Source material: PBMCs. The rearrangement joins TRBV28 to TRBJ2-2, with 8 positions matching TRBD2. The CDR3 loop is CASRRRRGVNTGELFF. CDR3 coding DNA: TGTGCCAGCAGACGTAGGCGGGGGGTTAACACCGGGGAGCTGTTTTTT.